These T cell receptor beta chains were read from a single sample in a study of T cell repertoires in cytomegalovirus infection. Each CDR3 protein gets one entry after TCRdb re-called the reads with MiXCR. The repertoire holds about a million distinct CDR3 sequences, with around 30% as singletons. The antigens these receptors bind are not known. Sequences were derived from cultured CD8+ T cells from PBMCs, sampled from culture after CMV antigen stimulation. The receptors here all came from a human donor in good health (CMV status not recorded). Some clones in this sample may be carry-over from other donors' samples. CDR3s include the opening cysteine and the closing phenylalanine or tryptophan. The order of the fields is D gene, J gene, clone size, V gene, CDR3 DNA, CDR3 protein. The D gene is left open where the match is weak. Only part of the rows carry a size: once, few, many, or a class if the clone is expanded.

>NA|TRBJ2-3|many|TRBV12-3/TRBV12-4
TGTGCCAGCAGTTCCACGGACTATTTAGATACGCAGTATTTT
CASSSTDYLDTQYF
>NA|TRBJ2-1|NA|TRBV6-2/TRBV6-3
TGTGCCAGCAGTTCCAGCGCCCTCAATGAGCAGTTCTTC
CASSSSALNEQFF
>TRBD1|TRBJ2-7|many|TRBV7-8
TGTGCCAGCAGCTTATCTCTATCAACCGGGACAGGGATTTACGAGCAGTACTTC
CASSLSLSTGTGIYEQYF
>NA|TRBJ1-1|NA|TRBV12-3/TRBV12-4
TGTGCCAGCAGTCATCAACTCGAAGCTTTCTTT
CASSHQLEAFF
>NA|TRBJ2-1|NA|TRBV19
TGTGCCAGTAGTAGAGCACGCGGGGCTAGCAATGAGCAGTTCTTC
CASSRARGASNEQFF
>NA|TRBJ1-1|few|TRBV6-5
TGTGCCAGCAGTTACTCAAGGGGGGCTGACACTGAAGCTTTCTTT
CASSYSRGADTEAFF
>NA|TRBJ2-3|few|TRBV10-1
TGTGCCAGCAACCCGTCCGGCACAGATACGCAGTATTTT
CASNPSGTDTQYF
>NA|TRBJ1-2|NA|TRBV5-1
TGCGCCAGCAGCCCCCCGACAGGCGACTATGGCTACACCTTC
CASSPPTGDYGYTF
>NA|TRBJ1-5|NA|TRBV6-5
TGTGCCAGCTCGGATCGATTTACAGGAACCACAGGAAATCAGCCCCAGCATTTT
CASSDRFTGTTGNQPQHF
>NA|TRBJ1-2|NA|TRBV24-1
TGTGCCACCAGTGACCCCCCCCCCTTCTTCGCGGATGGCTACACCTTC
CATSDPPPFFADGYTF
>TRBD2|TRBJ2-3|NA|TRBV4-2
TGTGCCAGCAGCCAAGATCTAGCGGGGGGTCCCAGCACAGATACGCAGTATTTT
CASSQDLAGGPSTDTQYF
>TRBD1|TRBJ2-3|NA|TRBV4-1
TGCGCCAGCAGCCTTACCGGGACAGGAGACACAGATACGCAGTATTTT
CASSLTGTGDTDTQYF
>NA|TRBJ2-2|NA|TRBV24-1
TGTGCCACCAACTCAACCGGGGAGCTGTTTTTT
CATNSTGELFF
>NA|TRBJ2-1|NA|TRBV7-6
TGTGCCAGCAGTTACAGTCACGGGTCCTACAATGAGCAGTTCTTC
CASSYSHGSYNEQFF
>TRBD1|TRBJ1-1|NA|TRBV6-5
TGTGCCAGCACTTCAGCAGGGGGCAAGTTGAACACTGAAGCTTTCTTT
CASTSAGGKLNTEAFF
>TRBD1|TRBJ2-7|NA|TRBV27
TGTGCCAGCAGTCTCCGACAGGGTAACCACGAGCAGTACTTC
CASSLRQGNHEQYF
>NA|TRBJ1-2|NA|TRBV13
TGTGCCAGCAGCTTTAAGGGGAGAGATGGCTACACCTTC
CASSFKGRDGYTF
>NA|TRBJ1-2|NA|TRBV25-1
TGTGCCAGCAGTGGTTGGGGGGATGGCTACACCTTC
CASSGWGDGYTF
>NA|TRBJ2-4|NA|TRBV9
TGTGCCAGCAGCATTGGATGGGGGGACATTCAGTACTTC
CASSIGWGDIQYF
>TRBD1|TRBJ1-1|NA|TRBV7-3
TGTGCCAGCAGCAAATCGGGACAGGAAGCTTTCTTT
CASSKSGQEAFF
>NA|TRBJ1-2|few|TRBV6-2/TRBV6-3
TGTGCCAGCAGCAACCTGGAGAAAGCTAACTATGGCTACACCTTC
CASSNLEKANYGYTF
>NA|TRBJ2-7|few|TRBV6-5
TGTGCCAGCAGTCCAACCGACAGCCGAGTGTACGAGCAGTACTTC
CASSPTDSRVYEQYF
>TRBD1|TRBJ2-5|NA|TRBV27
TGTGCCAGCAGTTTATCTGGGAGCGGGGACAGGGAGGGGGCGACCCAGTACTTC
CASSLSGSGDREGATQYF
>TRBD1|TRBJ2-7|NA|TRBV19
TGTGCCAGTAGTATAGGGGACAGGGGCTACGAGCAGTACTTC
CASSIGDRGYEQYF
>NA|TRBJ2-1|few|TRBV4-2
TGTGCCAGCAGCCAAGCCCCCCTTACTCTGGGGGTGGATGAGCAGTTCTTC
CASSQAPLTLGVDEQFF
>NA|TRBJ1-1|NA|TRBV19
TGTGCCAGTAGTATTGTGTTTGCAGATGAGGACACTGAAGCTTTCTTT
CASSIVFADEDTEAFF
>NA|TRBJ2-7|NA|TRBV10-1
TGCGCCAGCAGTGAGGACCGCTACGAGCAGTACTTC
CASSEDRYEQYF
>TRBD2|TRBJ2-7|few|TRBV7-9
TGTGCCAGCAGCGTTCTGCCTAGCGGGGAACACTACGAGCAGTACTTC
CASSVLPSGEHYEQYF
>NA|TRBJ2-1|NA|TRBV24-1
TGTGCCACCGGACACTACAATGAGCAGTTCTTC
CATGHYNEQFF